This T cell receptor (beta chain) was found in a study of blood T cell repertoires in COVID-19. V gave up 2 bases and J gave up 9 bases; unmatched junction bases: 3. CDR1 and CDR2 from the germline V gene are MDHEN and SYDVKM. This CDR3 contains 12 residues. Sequenced by immunoSEQ multiplex PCR; TCRdb stores in-frame clones only, minus some. The table lists about 16,000 clones, approximately 88% of them singletons, with roughly 8.5% in the top ten. The chain employs TRBV28 and TRBJ2-7, with 8 nucleotides matching TRBD1. The receptor was isolated from a human donor in a cohort sampled during active COVID-19. Source material: peripheral blood. The CDR3 region has the DNA TGTGCCAGCAGTTTAAGGACAGGGAGGCAGTACTTC. As protein: CASSLRTGRQYF.